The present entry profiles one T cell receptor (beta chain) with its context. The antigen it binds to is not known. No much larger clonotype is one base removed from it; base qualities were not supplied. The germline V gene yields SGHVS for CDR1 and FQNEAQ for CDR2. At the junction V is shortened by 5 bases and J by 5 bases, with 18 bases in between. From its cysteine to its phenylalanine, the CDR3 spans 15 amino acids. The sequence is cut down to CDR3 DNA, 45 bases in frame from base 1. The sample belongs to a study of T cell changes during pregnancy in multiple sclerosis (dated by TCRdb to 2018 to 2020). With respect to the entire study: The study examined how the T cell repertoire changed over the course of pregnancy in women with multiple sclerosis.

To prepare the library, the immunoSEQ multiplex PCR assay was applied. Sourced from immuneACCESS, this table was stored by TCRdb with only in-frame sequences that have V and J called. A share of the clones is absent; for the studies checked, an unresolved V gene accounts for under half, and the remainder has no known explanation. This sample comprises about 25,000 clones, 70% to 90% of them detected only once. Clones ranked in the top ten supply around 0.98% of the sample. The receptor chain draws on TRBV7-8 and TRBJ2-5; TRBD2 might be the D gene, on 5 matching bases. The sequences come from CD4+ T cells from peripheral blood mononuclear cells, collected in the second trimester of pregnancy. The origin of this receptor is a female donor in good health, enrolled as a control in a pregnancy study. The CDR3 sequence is CASSPPSGVWETQYF. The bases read TGTGCCAGCAGCCCCCCATCCGGGGTTTGGGAGACCCAGTACTTC.